The text below deals with one T cell receptor beta chain. The target of this receptor is not known. Per-base quality was not reported, and no clone a single base away is much larger than it. This specimen includes other DNA sequences encoding the same CDR3. At one collaborating source in Seattle, patients were enrolled during active infection and were followed longitudinally through the course of disease. Each collaborating institution followed its own protocols to collect whole blood in K2EDTA tubes. Collaborator samples were shipped for TCRbeta analysis as frozen whole blood, isolated PBMCs, or DNA extracted from either sample type. This record comes from a study of blood T cell repertoires in COVID-19 (dated by TCRdb to the early 2020s). Regarding the complete study: Collaborator samples came from the United States, Italy and Spain and covered acute and convalescent phases of COVID-19. The prospective study material was composed of cDNA or gDNA derived from T cells, B-cell-depleted T cells, or PBMCs. Deeply sampled blood TCRbeta repertoires from subjects exposed to, actively infected with, or recovered from COVID-19 were included in the dataset. A freely available public database, intended as a resource for researchers studying the immune response to SARS-CoV-2, is where the repertoires were released. The samples were drawn from two sources: the first 160 participants of the ongoing ImmuneRACE study, and some 1,300 subjects contributed by 6 global collaborators. Nearly every sample came with metadata listing a de-identified subject ID, COVID-19 status, age in years and sex. Where available, HLA class I and class II types were taken from metadata supplied by the sample provider and were not determined by assay-based typing. Study-wide conclusions, independent of this receptor: The amount of clinical and demographic metadata varied by source and participant and was provided uncurated.

Counted from cysteine to phenylalanine, this CDR3 has 13 amino acids. CDR3 DNA is the only sequence kept; it has 39 bases, read in frame from the first base. The junction carries 7 bases between V and J, which are trimmed by 0 bases and 3 bases respectively. The CDR1 and CDR2 encoded by the germline V gene are SGDLS and YYNGEE. TCRbeta CDR3 regions were amplified from genomic DNA by means of the immunoSEQ Assay, a bias-controlled multiplex PCR. The authors' pipeline ran thus. The number of nucleated cells in each sample was estimated by amplification of reference gene primers within the assay. Sequence reads were collapsed and filtered to measure the absolute abundance of every unique TCRbeta CDR3 rearrangement. For each sample, productive Simpson clonality was calculated as the square root of Simpson's diversity index across productive rearrangements. TCRdb's version of the immuneACCESS table is confined to in-frame rearrangements and falls short of the full clone set. An unresolved V gene accounts for under half of the shortfall where checked; the remainder is of unknown origin. From that table come the V and J calls and clone size; the DNA was used to work out D and trimming. The sample table records some 160,000 clones; roughly 93% of these occur just once. The ten largest clones capture approximately 4.6% of the sample.

This sequence originates from a man aged 18 to 30 with COVID-19, enrolled during active disease. The sequenced sample was peripheral blood. The chain is assembled from TRBV9 and TRBJ2-7; TRBD1 is a possible D gene, resting on 5 matching bases. CDR3 protein: CASSVADSYEQYF. The DNA is as follows: TGTGCCAGCAGCGTAGCCGACAGCTACGAGCAGTACTTC.